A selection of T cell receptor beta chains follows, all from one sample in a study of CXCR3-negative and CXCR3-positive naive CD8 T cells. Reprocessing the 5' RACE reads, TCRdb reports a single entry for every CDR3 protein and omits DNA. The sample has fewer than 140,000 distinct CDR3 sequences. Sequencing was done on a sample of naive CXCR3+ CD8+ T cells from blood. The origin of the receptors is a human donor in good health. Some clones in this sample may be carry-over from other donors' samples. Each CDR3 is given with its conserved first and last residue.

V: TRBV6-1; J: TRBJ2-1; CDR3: CASSETYRGEQFF
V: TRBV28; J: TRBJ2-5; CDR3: CASSFSGPSGRAGETQYF
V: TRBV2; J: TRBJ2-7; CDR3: CASSVGLMGEQYF
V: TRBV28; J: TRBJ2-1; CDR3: CASSLGLAGLGGNEQFF
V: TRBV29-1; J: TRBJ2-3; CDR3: CSAAGREGIDTQYF
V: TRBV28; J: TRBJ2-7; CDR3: CASRFNPSGRRPYEQYF
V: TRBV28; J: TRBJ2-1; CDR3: CASSFIRLAGGNEQFF
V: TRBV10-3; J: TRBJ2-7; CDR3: CAISESGDRTYEQYF
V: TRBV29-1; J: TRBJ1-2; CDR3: CSVEDPQEKGVGGYTF
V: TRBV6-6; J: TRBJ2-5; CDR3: CASRDARSPGETQYF
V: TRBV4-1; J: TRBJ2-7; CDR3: CASSQRIETYEQYF
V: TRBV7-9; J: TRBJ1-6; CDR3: CASSDGQGITCNSPLHF
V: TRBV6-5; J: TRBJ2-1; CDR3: CASSQFISYNEQFF
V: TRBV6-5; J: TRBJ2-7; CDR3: CATGTTSGSYEQYF
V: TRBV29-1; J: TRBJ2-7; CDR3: CSVEEAGGGYEQYF
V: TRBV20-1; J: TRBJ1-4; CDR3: CSARDPSSGGEKLFF
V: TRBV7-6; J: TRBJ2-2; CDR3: CASSLDQETLSAGELFF
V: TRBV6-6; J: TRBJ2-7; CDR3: CASSPPTSSYEQYF
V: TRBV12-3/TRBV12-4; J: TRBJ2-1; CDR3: CASSQRSGRADEQFF
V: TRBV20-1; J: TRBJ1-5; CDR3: CSASTLKTGPNQPQHF
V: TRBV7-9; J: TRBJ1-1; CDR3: CASSQQSEAFF
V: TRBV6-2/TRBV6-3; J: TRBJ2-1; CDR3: CASSYGGAAYNEQFF
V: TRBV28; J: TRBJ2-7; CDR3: CATGTPGGNEQYF
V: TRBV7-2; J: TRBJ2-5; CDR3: CASSPGHSGGVQTQYF
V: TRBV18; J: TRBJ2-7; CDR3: CASSPPASGNPEKYF
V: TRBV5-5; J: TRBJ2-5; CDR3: CASSPEAGYGDQETQYF
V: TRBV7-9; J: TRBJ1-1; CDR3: CASSKTTELNTEAFF
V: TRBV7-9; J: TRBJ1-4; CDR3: CASSLGNQGPRHEKLFF
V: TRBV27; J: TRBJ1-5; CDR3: CASTWGPGQPQHF
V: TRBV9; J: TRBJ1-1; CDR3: CASSVGSGEGTEAFF
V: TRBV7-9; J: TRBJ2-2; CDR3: CASSNGPYDGGELFF
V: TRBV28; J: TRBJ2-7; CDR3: CASSPAGEQYF
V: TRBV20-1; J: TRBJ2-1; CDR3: CSATRTSSYYNEQFF
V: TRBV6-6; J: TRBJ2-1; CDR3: CASTNGRDFYNEQFF
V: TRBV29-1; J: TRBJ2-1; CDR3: CSVEAGHIFHRIF
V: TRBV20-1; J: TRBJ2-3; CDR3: CSATGREISSDTQYF
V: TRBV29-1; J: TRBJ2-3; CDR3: CSVYGLAETDTQYF
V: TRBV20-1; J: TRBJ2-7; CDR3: CSARGGGASFSYEQYF
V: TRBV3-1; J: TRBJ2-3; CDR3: CASSHRSGRRTDTQYF
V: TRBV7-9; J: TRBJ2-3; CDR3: CASSFMDSPDTQYF
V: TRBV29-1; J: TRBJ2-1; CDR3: CSVVGRASNEQFF
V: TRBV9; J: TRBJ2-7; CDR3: CASSVDLGNYEQYF
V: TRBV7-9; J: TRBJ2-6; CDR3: CASSSTHTSGANVLTF
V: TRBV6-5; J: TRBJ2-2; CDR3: CASSYSLAGGNTGELFF
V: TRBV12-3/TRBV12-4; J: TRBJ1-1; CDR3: CASSPRQGVSTEAFF
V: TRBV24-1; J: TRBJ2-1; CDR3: CATSEIGRGEQFF
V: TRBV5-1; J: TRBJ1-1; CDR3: CASSLSNTEAFF
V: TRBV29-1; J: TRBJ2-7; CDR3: CSVETGPVSYEQYF
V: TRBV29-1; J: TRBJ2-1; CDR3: CSVEDLDEQFF
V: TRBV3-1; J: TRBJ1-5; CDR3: CASSQTATMGFTQPQHF
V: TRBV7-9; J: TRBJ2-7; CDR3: CASSLVGSSYEQYF
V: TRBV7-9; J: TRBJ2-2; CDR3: CASSLGRQGYTGELFF
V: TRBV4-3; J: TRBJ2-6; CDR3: CASSQDGGAGANVLTF
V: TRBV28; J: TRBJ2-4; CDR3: CASSRKQGMDIQYF
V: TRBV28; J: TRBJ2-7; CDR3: CASSETGDYEQYF
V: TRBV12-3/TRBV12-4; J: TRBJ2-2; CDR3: CASSFVGNTGELFF
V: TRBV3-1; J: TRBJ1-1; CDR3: CASSQGGRLNTEAFF
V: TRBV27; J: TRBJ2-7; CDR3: CASSPNTVQQYF
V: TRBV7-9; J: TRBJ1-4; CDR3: CASSLYRGANEKLFF